Presented here are 21 T cell receptor beta chains from one specimen sequenced in a study of blood T cell repertoires in COVID-19. Assay used: immunoSEQ multiplex PCR; TCRdb lists only in-frame clones, some missing. There are about 350,000 clones in the sample; roughly 86% occur only once, and 9.9% lies in the top ten. The sequenced material came from peripheral blood. The source of these receptors is a man under 40 with COVID-19, enrolled during active disease.

This chain uses TRBV4-3 with TRBJ2-3, with a possible D match to TRBD2 (5 bases). Trimming left V 4 bases short and J 1 base short, with 12 bases between. The CDR3 is made up of 15 amino acids. Germline V gene data show CDR1 as LGHNA and CDR2 as YSLEER. In DNA form, the CDR3 reads TGCGCCAGCAGCCGTATTTTTAGCGGCACAGATACGCAGTATTTT. It is translated as CASSRIFSGTDTQYF.

This clone has a single count. The V call is TRBV6-5, the J call TRBJ1-1; D gene uncertain. Per germline, CDR1 MNHEY and CDR2 SVGAGI. The CDR3 has 13 amino acids. V was trimmed by 7 bases and J by 0 bases, leaving 9 bases between them. Here the CDR3 DNA reads TGTGCCAGCAAATTGTCCTTGAACACTGAAGCTTTCTTT. This codes for CASKLSLNTEAFF.

For the CDR3, the DNA is TGTGCCAGCTCCAGCGGGAGGGACGAGCAGTACTTC. As protein: CASSSGRDEQYF. The V call is TRBV28, the J call TRBJ2-7, with TRBD2 matching over 10 bases. In germline, CDR1 is MDHEN, CDR2 SYDVKM. Losses at the gene ends were 8 bases for V and 5 bases for J; bases not matched to a gene: 3. The CDR3 covers 12 residues.

CDR3 residues: CASSLDRGYEKLFF. The CDR3 bases are TGTGCCAGCAGCCTTGACAGGGGCTACGAAAAACTGTTTTTT. The gene calls are TRBV6-5 and TRBJ1-4; 8 nucleotides align to TRBD1. Losses at the gene ends were 6 bases for V and 8 bases for J; bases not matched to a gene: 8. The length of the CDR3 is 14 residues. Germline V gene lookup returns CDR1 MNHEY and CDR2 SVGAGI.

The chain is built from TRBV11-2 and TRBJ2-2; possible D gene TRBD2, 5 bases. The germline V and J ends were trimmed by 4 bases and 7 bases, with 13 bases remaining between them. Germline CDR1 SGHAT, CDR2 FQNNGV. There are 14 residues in the CDR3. The CDR3 DNA reads as TGTGCCAGCAGCTCGGGTAGGACTTTCGGGGAGCTGTTTTTT. Translating gives CASSSGRTFGELFF.

The chain uses TRBV9 and TRBJ2-3; 10 bases fit TRBD1. Germline CDR1 SGDLS, CDR2 YYNGEE. J was trimmed by 6 bases and V by 4 bases; bases with no gene match: 8. The CDR3 has 15 residues. This CDR3 reads CASSSGQGEGDTQYF. The CDR3 nucleotides read TGTGCCAGCAGCTCAGGACAGGGGGAAGGGGATACGCAGTATTTT.

CDR3 in amino acids: CASSLSGTGSPDTQYF. The CDR3 nucleotides are TGTGCCAGCAGTTTATCCGGGACAGGGTCCCCAGATACGCAGTATTTT. This chain uses TRBV27 with TRBJ2-3; 9 bases line up with TRBD1. The J segment lost 4 bases and the V segment lost 0 bases, leaving 5 bases of the junction unmatched. Germline CDR1 reads MNHEY; CDR2 reads SMNVEV (reference sequence). This CDR3 comprises 16 residues.

The sample holds a few counts of this clone. This rearrangement joins TRBV9 to TRBJ2-7; D possibly corresponds to TRBD1 (7 bases). The CDR3 runs 14 residues. The germline V gene encodes CDR1 SGDLS and CDR2 YYNGEE. V gave up 0 bases and J gave up 4 bases, with 11 bases separating them. CDR3 sequence: CASSVGGTDYEQYF. CDR3 in DNA: TGTGCCAGCAGCGTAGGCGGGACAGATTACGAGCAGTACTTC.

The rearrangement joins TRBV19 to TRBJ1-4; D perhaps matches TRBD1 (6 bases). This CDR3 region has 14 residues. The germline gives CDR1 LNHDA, CDR2 SQIVND (reference sequence). The V end lost 5 bases, the J end lost 10 bases, and 17 bases lay between the germline ends. CDR3: CASSQDRHYGKLFF. In nucleotides, the CDR3 is TGTGCCAGTAGTCAAGACAGGCATTATGGAAAACTGTTTTTT.

This chain uses TRBV7-2 with TRBJ1-2, with TRBD1 matching over 8 bases. The germline V gene has CDR1 SGHTA and CDR2 FQGNSA. With V trimmed by 5 bases and J by 1 base, 9 bases remained unmatched. The CDR3 contains 16 residues. The CDR3, as DNA: TGTGCCAGCAGCGAAGACCCCAGGGGGCTTAACTATGGCTACACCTTC. Amino acid sequence: CASSEDPRGLNYGYTF.

The gene calls are TRBV7-2 and TRBJ2-5; unclear D gene. Per the germline V gene, CDR1 is SGHTA and CDR2 is FQGNSA. The V end was cut by 2 bases, the J end by 2 bases, with 6 bases between. The CDR3 has 13 amino acids. Here the CDR3 reads CASSLRGQETQYF. In nucleotides, the CDR3 is TGTGCCAGCAGCTTAAGAGGACAAGAGACCCAGTACTTC. The full variable domain, its missing parts supplied by reference TRBV7-2 and TRBJ2-5, is GAGVSQSPSNKVTEKGKDVELRCDPISGHTALYWYRQSLGQGLEFLIYFQGNSAPDKSGLPSDRFSAERTGGSVSTLTIQRTQQEDSAVYLCASSLRGQETQYFGPGTRLLVL.

V gene TRBV11-2 combines with J gene TRBJ2-5, with a tentative D call TRBD1 (5 bases). Trimming pared 0 bases from V and 4 bases from J, leaving 9 bases between. The CDR3 consists of 14 residues. Germline V gene data show CDR1 as SGHAT and CDR2 as FQNNGV. In nucleotides, the CDR3 is TGTGCCAGCAGCTTAGATTTCCAGGGAGAGACCCAGTACTTC. Translating gives CASSLDFQGETQYF.

This CDR3 reads CASSLDRGPFYEQYF. CDR3 DNA sequence: TGTGCCAGCTCACTGGACAGGGGGCCCTTCTACGAGCAGTACTTC. The gene calls are TRBV18 and TRBJ2-7, with 11 bases lining up with TRBD1. V lost 4 bases to trimming and J lost 3 bases; unmatched junction nucleotides: 5. Germline V gives CDR1 KGHSH, CDR2 LQKENI. This CDR3 comprises 15 residues.

The chain carries TRBV7-3 and TRBJ1-2; no firm D call. The CDR3 is made up of 14 amino acids. V was clipped by 2 bases and J by 3 bases, with 10 bases between them. Germline V gene sequence: CDR1 SGHTA, CDR2 FQGTGA. The CDR3 nucleotides read TGTGCCAGCAGCTTATGGCCAGAGGACTATGGCTACACCTTC. Translation: CASSLWPEDYGYTF.

This chain uses TRBV3-1 (or the pseudogene TRBV3-2) with TRBJ1-2, with 11 bases aligning to TRBD1. Per the germline V gene, CDR1 is LGHDT and CDR2 is YNNKEL (reference sequence). The V and J ends lost 3 bases and 7 bases, in that order; junction bases with no gene match: 7. This CDR3 contains 15 residues. The CDR3 nucleotides are TGTGCCAGCAGCCACGAAGGACAGGGGGCGTTTGGCTACACCTTC. It is translated as CASSHEGQGAFGYTF.

J is TRBJ1-2 and V is TRBV18; 10 nucleotides match TRBD1. CDR3 length equals 14 residues. The trim removed 0 bases at V and 9 bases at J, leaving 4 bases unmatched. From germline, CDR1 is KGHSH and CDR2 LQKENI. In DNA, the CDR3 is TGTGCCAGCTCACCACCGGGACAGGGGTTAAGCTACACCTTC. It codes for CASSPPGQGLSYTF.

The chain recombines TRBV10-3 with TRBJ2-1; 15 nucleotides align to TRBD2. The CDR3 is 18 residues long. Germline V CDR1 and CDR2: ENHRY, SYGVKD. Trimming removed 0 bases from V and 9 bases from J; junction bases left unmatched: 9. CDR3: CAISESGTSGGYRIEQFF. The CDR3, as DNA: TGTGCCATCAGTGAGTCCGGGACTAGCGGGGGGTATCGGATTGAGCAGTTCTTC.

This clone was counted a few times. The chain carries TRBV29-1 and TRBJ2-2; D unclear. The CDR3 has 11 amino acids. Germline loops: CDR1 SQVTM, CDR2 ANQGSEA. The V gene lost 4 bases and the J gene lost 7 bases, with 7 bases spanning the gap. CDR3 sequence reads: CSVGGGGELFF. CDR3 bases: TGCAGCGTTGGCGGCGGCGGGGAGCTGTTTTTT.

The chain is built from TRBV5-4 and TRBJ2-5; 13 nucleotides line up with TRBD2. The V and J ends lost 4 bases and 0 bases, in that order; junction bases with no gene match: 6. The CDR3 loop spans 17 amino acids. Germline CDR1 and CDR2: SGHNT and YYREEE (reference sequence). The CDR3 spells CASSLGLAGAYQETQYF. The CDR3 DNA reads as TGTGCCAGCAGCCTAGGACTAGCGGGGGCGTACCAAGAGACCCAGTACTTC. Combining the CDR3 with reference TRBV5-4 and TRBJ2-5 gives the whole variable domain ETGVTQSPTHLIKTRGQQVTLRCSSQSGHNTVSWYQQALGQGPQFIFQYYREEENGRGNFPPRFSGLQFPNYSSELNVNALELDDSALYLCASSLGLAGAYQETQYFGPGTRLLVL.

The rearrangement uses TRBV9 and TRBJ1-1; a possible D gene is TRBD1 (5 bases). The CDR3 loop spans 14 amino acids. CDR1 is SGDLS, CDR2 YYNGEE, per germline. The V end lost 1 base, the J end lost 2 bases, and 9 bases lay between the germline ends. DNA of the CDR3: TGTGCCAGCAGCGTACTCGGGACTAACACTGAAGCTTTCTTT. This sequence encodes CASSVLGTNTEAFF.

J is TRBJ2-1 and V is TRBV9; D may be TRBD2 (6 bases). Germline V gives CDR1 SGDLS, CDR2 YYNGEE. The CDR3 has 15 amino acids. V was shortened by 1 base and J by 1 base, with 9 bases between the two germline ends. For the CDR3, the DNA is TGTGCCAGCAGCGTAAATAGCGGATCCTACAATGAGCAGTTCTTC. This codes for CASSVNSGSYNEQFF. Using reference TRBV9 and TRBJ2-1 for the parts outside the CDR3, the full variable domain is DSGVTQTPKHLITATGQRVTLRCSPRSGDLSVYWYQQSLDQGLQFLIQYYNGEERAKGNILERFSAQQFPDLHSELNLSSLELGDSALYFCASSVNSGSYNEQFFGPGTRLTVL.